The rows below give T cell receptor beta chains drawn from one sample of a study of blood T cell repertoires in COVID-19. This table comes from immunoSEQ multiplex PCR, and its TCRdb copy is limited to in-frame clones, with some not included. This table has about 89,000 clones, 60% to 85% appearing once. What was sequenced was peripheral blood. These TCRs come from a human donor in a cohort sampled during active COVID-19. Both conserved end residues are part of each CDR3. Fields, in order: V gene, clone size, D gene, J gene, CDR3 DNA, CDR3 protein. D genes are given only for firm matches. The size of a clone is reported for some rows only, either as once, few or many, or as a class for expanded clones.

v_gene: TRBV5-4; abundance: .; d_gene: .; j_gene: TRBJ2-3; CDR3nt: TGTGCCAGCAGCCAACAGACAGATACGCAGTATTTT; CDR3aa: CASSQQTDTQYF
v_gene: TRBV5-1; abundance: .; d_gene: TRBD1; j_gene: TRBJ2-3; CDR3nt: TGCGCCAGCAGCTTCCAGGGGGAGACGCAGTATTTT; CDR3aa: CASSFQGETQYF
v_gene: TRBV30; abundance: .; d_gene: TRBD2; j_gene: TRBJ2-5; CDR3nt: TGTGCCTGGGGACTAGCGGGGCCAGAGACCCAGTACTTC; CDR3aa: CAWGLAGPETQYF
v_gene: TRBV7-8; abundance: .; d_gene: TRBD2; j_gene: TRBJ2-3; CDR3nt: TGTGCCAGCAGCTCGCCGAGAGGCGGGAGGGCTGGGGATACGCAGTATTTT; CDR3aa: CASSSPRGGRAGDTQYF
v_gene: TRBV19; abundance: .; d_gene: .; j_gene: TRBJ2-5; CDR3nt: TGTGCCAGTAGTATTGGAGGAGAGGAGACCCAGTACTTC; CDR3aa: CASSIGGEETQYF
v_gene: TRBV6-6; abundance: few; d_gene: TRBD1; j_gene: TRBJ1-1; CDR3nt: TGTGCCAGCAGTTATGTAGGACAGGACCTAGCTTTCTTT; CDR3aa: CASSYVGQDLAFF
v_gene: TRBV5-6; abundance: .; d_gene: TRBD1; j_gene: TRBJ1-6; CDR3nt: TGTGCCAGCAGCTTCCCCGCAGACAGGGAGGATTCACCCCTCCACTTT; CDR3aa: CASSFPADREDSPLHF
v_gene: TRBV5-1; abundance: .; d_gene: .; j_gene: TRBJ1-5; CDR3nt: TGCGCCAGCAGCTCTGACGGGAATCAGCCCCAGCATTTT; CDR3aa: CASSSDGNQPQHF
v_gene: TRBV6-5; abundance: .; d_gene: .; j_gene: TRBJ1-1; CDR3nt: TGTGCCAGCAGTTACTCCGTCAGGGTGGAGACTGAAGCTTTCTTT; CDR3aa: CASSYSVRVETEAFF
v_gene: TRBV7-7; abundance: .; d_gene: .; j_gene: TRBJ2-1; CDR3nt: TGTGCTAGCAGCTCCGGACAAGGATCGTACAATGAGCAGTTCTTC; CDR3aa: CASSSGQGSYNEQFF
v_gene: TRBV14; abundance: .; d_gene: TRBD2; j_gene: TRBJ2-7; CDR3nt: TGTGCCAGCAGCCAAGATACGATAGCGGGAGATGAGCAGTACTTC; CDR3aa: CASSQDTIAGDEQYF
v_gene: TRBV29-1; abundance: .; d_gene: .; j_gene: TRBJ2-5; CDR3nt: TGCAGCCTCACACGGGGAAACGGGCCCCAAGAGACCCAGTACTTC; CDR3aa: CSLTRGNGPQETQYF
v_gene: TRBV11-2; abundance: .; d_gene: TRBD1; j_gene: TRBJ2-1; CDR3nt: TGTGCCAGCAGCTTGTACTCCGGGACAGGTTACTACAATGAGCAGTTCTTC; CDR3aa: CASSLYSGTGYYNEQFF
v_gene: TRBV19; abundance: .; d_gene: TRBD2; j_gene: TRBJ2-1; CDR3nt: TGTGCCAGTAGACTAGCGGGAGTGGATGAGCAGTTCTTC; CDR3aa: CASRLAGVDEQFF
v_gene: TRBV25-1; abundance: .; d_gene: .; j_gene: TRBJ2-7; CDR3nt: TGTGCCAGCAGTGGGCAGGGCTACGAGCAGTACTTC; CDR3aa: CASSGQGYEQYF
v_gene: TRBV4-3; abundance: .; d_gene: TRBD1; j_gene: TRBJ1-2; CDR3nt: TGCGCCAGCAGCCAAGATTTGGGGCAGGGGGTCAACTATGGCTACACCTTC; CDR3aa: CASSQDLGQGVNYGYTF
v_gene: TRBV5-8; abundance: once; d_gene: TRBD1; j_gene: TRBJ1-5; CDR3nt: TGTGCCAGCAGCTCCGGGACAGGCAATTGGAACAATCAGCCCCAGCATTTT; CDR3aa: CASSSGTGNWNNQPQHF
v_gene: TRBV6-6; abundance: .; d_gene: .; j_gene: TRBJ2-7; CDR3nt: TGTGCCAGCAGTTTAACAGGGACCTACGAGCAGTACTTC; CDR3aa: CASSLTGTYEQYF
v_gene: TRBV18; abundance: .; d_gene: .; j_gene: TRBJ2-7; CDR3nt: TGTGCCAGCTCACCCCCCCGAACGGGCAGGGGCCCTGGCGAGCAGTACTTC; CDR3aa: CASSPPRTGRGPGEQYF
v_gene: TRBV3-1/TRBV3-2; abundance: .; d_gene: TRBD2; j_gene: TRBJ2-5; CDR3nt: TGTGCCAGCAGCCTTAAAGCGGGAGTCGGGACCCAGTACTTC; CDR3aa: CASSLKAGVGTQYF
v_gene: TRBV11-2; abundance: few; d_gene: TRBD2; j_gene: TRBJ2-5; CDR3nt: TGTGCCAGCCGCCCGGTCACTAGCGGTCAAGAGACCCAGTACTTC; CDR3aa: CASRPVTSGQETQYF
v_gene: TRBV5-4; abundance: once; d_gene: TRBD2; j_gene: TRBJ2-1; CDR3nt: TGTGCCAGCAGCTTGGGGGGGACTAGCGGGTATTCCTACAATGAGCAGTTCTTC; CDR3aa: CASSLGGTSGYSYNEQFF
v_gene: TRBV13; abundance: .; d_gene: .; j_gene: TRBJ1-2; CDR3nt: TGTGCCAGCAGCATCCCGACAGACACCTATGGCTACACCTTC; CDR3aa: CASSIPTDTYGYTF
v_gene: TRBV4-3; abundance: .; d_gene: TRBD2; j_gene: TRBJ2-3; CDR3nt: TGCGCCAGCAGCCAAGATAGAGTAGCGGGGCTTACAGATACGCAGTATTTT; CDR3aa: CASSQDRVAGLTDTQYF
v_gene: TRBV28; abundance: .; d_gene: .; j_gene: TRBJ2-1; CDR3nt: TGTGCCAGCAGTTCTGTTCCCTACAATGAGCAGTTCTTC; CDR3aa: CASSSVPYNEQFF
v_gene: TRBV27; abundance: .; d_gene: TRBD1; j_gene: TRBJ1-6; CDR3nt: TGTGCCAGCAGCTGGACAGGGGAGGATTCACCCCTCCACTTT; CDR3aa: CASSWTGEDSPLHF
v_gene: TRBV25-1; abundance: .; d_gene: .; j_gene: TRBJ1-1; CDR3nt: TGTGCCAGCAGTGAGAGGGGGAGAGTCACTGAAGCTTTCTTT; CDR3aa: CASSERGRVTEAFF
v_gene: TRBV11-2; abundance: .; d_gene: .; j_gene: TRBJ2-3; CDR3nt: TGTGCCAGCAGCTTAAACCGGGGCACAGATACGCAGTATTTT; CDR3aa: CASSLNRGTDTQYF
v_gene: TRBV7-2; abundance: .; d_gene: .; j_gene: TRBJ2-5; CDR3nt: TGTGCCAGCAGACCTACAGGGCCGGAGACCCAGTACTTC; CDR3aa: CASRPTGPETQYF
v_gene: TRBV7-8; abundance: .; d_gene: .; j_gene: TRBJ2-6; CDR3nt: TGTGCCAGCTCGAGAGTGGCTGGGGCCAACGTCCTGACTTTC; CDR3aa: CASSRVAGANVLTF
v_gene: TRBV30; abundance: .; d_gene: TRBD2; j_gene: TRBJ2-1; CDR3nt: TGTGCCTGGAGTGGTGTTAGCGGGAGGGCCCATGAGCAGTTCTTC; CDR3aa: CAWSGVSGRAHEQFF
v_gene: TRBV11-1; abundance: .; d_gene: .; j_gene: TRBJ2-2; CDR3nt: TGTGCCAGCAGCTTCTCCGGTAGCGGCCCTACCGGGGAGCTGTTTTTT; CDR3aa: CASSFSGSGPTGELFF
v_gene: TRBV6-2/TRBV6-3; abundance: .; d_gene: .; j_gene: TRBJ2-6; CDR3nt: TGTGCCAGCAGTTACCATGGCGGGAATCCAGGCTCTGGGGCCAACGTCCTGACTTTC; CDR3aa: CASSYHGGNPGSGANVLTF
v_gene: TRBV11-2; abundance: .; d_gene: .; j_gene: TRBJ2-3; CDR3nt: TGTGCCAGCAGCTTAGGTGAGGGCGGGAATATCGCAGATACGCAGTATTTT; CDR3aa: CASSLGEGGNIADTQYF
v_gene: TRBV6-5; abundance: .; d_gene: .; j_gene: TRBJ2-3; CDR3nt: TGTGCCAGCAACCTAGGGGGTTTCACAGATACGCAGTATTTT; CDR3aa: CASNLGGFTDTQYF
v_gene: TRBV4-3; abundance: .; d_gene: .; j_gene: TRBJ2-4; CDR3nt: TGCGCCAGCAGCCAAGTAAAGCGCCTCTTTAACATTCAGTACTTC; CDR3aa: CASSQVKRLFNIQYF
v_gene: TRBV21-1; abundance: .; d_gene: .; j_gene: TRBJ1-6; CDR3nt: TGTGCCAGCAGCAAAAGGACAGGGGATAATTCACCCCTCCACTTT; CDR3aa: CASSKRTGDNSPLHF
v_gene: TRBV9; abundance: .; d_gene: TRBD2; j_gene: TRBJ2-5; CDR3nt: TGTGCCAGCAGCGAACGACTAGCGGGAGGGAGAGAGACCCAGTACTTC; CDR3aa: CASSERLAGGRETQYF
v_gene: TRBV4-3; abundance: few; d_gene: .; j_gene: TRBJ1-1; CDR3nt: TGCGCCAGCAGCCAAGACAGAGAGGGTGAAGCTTTCTTT; CDR3aa: CASSQDREGEAFF
v_gene: TRBV10-3; abundance: once; d_gene: TRBD1; j_gene: TRBJ1-1; CDR3nt: TGTGCCATCAGTGATTTAGGACAGGGTCACACTGAAGCTTTCTTT; CDR3aa: CAISDLGQGHTEAFF
v_gene: TRBV2; abundance: .; d_gene: .; j_gene: TRBJ2-7; CDR3nt: TGTGCCAGCAGGAAACAGGGGACTGGCTACGAGCAGTACTTC; CDR3aa: CASRKQGTGYEQYF